This T cell receptor (beta chain) was sequenced in a study of T cell changes during pregnancy in multiple sclerosis. In germline, CDR1 is MNHNS, CDR2 SASEGT. This CDR3 contains 16 residues. V lost 3 bases to trimming and J lost 0 bases; unmatched junction nucleotides: 5. Only in-frame clones appear in the TCRdb table, and some are missing; sequencing was by immunoSEQ multiplex PCR. The sample consists of around 130,000 clones, approximately 94% of them appearing once. Source: peripheral blood, taken before pregnancy. The TCR was taken from a female donor with multiple sclerosis, enrolled in a pregnancy study. This chain joins TRBV6-1 and TRBJ1-3, with 7 nucleotides matching TRBD1. CDR3 sequence: CASSETGTDSGNTIYF. In DNA form, the CDR3 reads TGTGCCAGCAGTGAGACAGGGACAGACTCTGGAAACACCATATATTTT.